The 25 T cell receptor beta chains listed next were all sequenced from one sample in a study of CD8 T cells in Susac syndrome. Random hexamers were used to reverse transcribe the RNA input (about 0.45 to 1 ug). Via MiXCR, TCRdb re-called the immunoSEQ multiplex PCR reads, giving one row per CDR3 protein. The table includes 300,000 to 350,000 distinct CDR3 sequences, 90% to 95% detected once. Source material: CD4+ T cells from PBMCs. These receptors all come from a human donor with multiple sclerosis.

The chain has TRBV29-1 and TRBJ2-3, with 10 bases fitting TRBD2. The germline V gene has CDR1 SQVTM and CDR2 ANQGSEA. With V trimmed by 1 base and J by 0 bases, 4 bases remained unmatched. This CDR3 spans 16 amino acids. For the CDR3, the DNA is TGCAGCGTTGAAGGTAGCGGGAGGCCCAGCACAGATACGCAGTATTTT. This encodes CSVEGSGRPSTDTQYF.

The chain employs TRBV19 and TRBJ2-5, with D possibly matching TRBD1 (5 bases). This CDR3 contains 13 residues. With 5 bases removed from V and 5 bases from J, the gap between germline ends came to 12 bases. From germline, CDR1 is LNHDA and CDR2 SQIVND (reference sequence). The CDR3 DNA sequence: TGTGCCAGTAGTCGAGTTGCAGGGGAGACCCAGTACTTC. It specifies CASSRVAGETQYF.

This chain joins TRBV15 and TRBJ2-3; no firm D call. The V gene's germline CDR1 is LNHNV and CDR2 YYDKDF (reference sequence). V was trimmed by 3 bases and J by 3 bases, leaving 13 bases between them. The CDR3 runs 15 residues. The CDR3 reads CATSRAHAVTDTQYF. The DNA for the CDR3 is TGTGCCACCAGCAGGGCCCACGCGGTGACAGATACGCAGTATTTT.

The V and J genes are TRBV12-3 or TRBV12-4 and TRBJ2-1; 8 bases are shared with TRBD2. The CDR3 covers 14 residues. After removal of 7 bases from V and 7 bases from J, the junction contained 9 bases not matched to a gene. The CDR3 nucleotides read TGTGCCAGCATCCCAGCGGGGGATCGGAATGAGCAGTTCTTC. Amino acids: CASIPAGDRNEQFF.

The V and J genes are TRBV20-1 and TRBJ2-7; TRBD2 might be the D (5 bases). This CDR3 is 12 amino acids long. Trimming removed 3 bases at V and 2 bases at J, with 8 bases between. Germline loops: CDR1 DFQATT, CDR2 SNEGSKA (reference sequence). The CDR3 is CSASEGTYEQYF. Here the CDR3 DNA reads TGCAGTGCTAGTGAGGGCACCTACGAGCAGTACTTC.

This CDR3 is CASRDSANTGELFF. The CDR3, as DNA: TGTGCCAGCAGGGACAGCGCGAACACCGGGGAGCTGTTTTTT. The chain carries TRBV6-1 and TRBJ2-2, with a tentative D call TRBD1 (6 bases). This CDR3 comprises 14 residues. CDR1 and CDR2 from the germline V gene are MNHNS and SASEGT. Trimming cost V 6 bases and J 0 bases, with 8 bases left between them.

The rearrangement joins TRBV6-5 to TRBJ2-3; D possibly corresponds to TRBD1 (6 bases). Germline V CDR1 and CDR2: MNHEY, SVGAGI. Trimming pared 5 bases from V and 7 bases from J, leaving 19 bases between. This CDR3 has 15 amino acids. CDR3 bases: TGTGCCAGCAGTCCCCCGGGACACCGCTGGTATACGCAGTATTTT. As protein: CASSPPGHRWYTQYF.

This chain links TRBV20-1 with TRBJ1-5; TRBD1 is a possible D gene (6 bases). CDR3 length: 18 amino acids. The V gene lost 3 bases and the J gene lost 4 bases, with 25 bases spanning the gap. Germline values: CDR1 DFQATT, CDR2 SNEGSKA (reference sequence). The CDR3 DNA is TGCAGTGCTAGCTCCTTCACCGCAGGGCTCAGGGGAAATCAGCCCCAGCATTTT. As protein: CSASSFTAGLRGNQPQHF.

V gene TRBV20-1 combines with J gene TRBJ2-2; D tentatively fits TRBD1 or TRBD2 (5 bases each). Germline CDR1 DFQATT, CDR2 SNEGSKA (reference sequence). The CDR3 sequence is 15 residues long. The V end lost 0 bases, the J end lost 0 bases, and 8 bases lay between the germline ends. DNA for the CDR3: TGCAGTGCTAGAGATGGGGGAGCGAACACCGGGGAGCTGTTTTTT. Its protein product is CSARDGGANTGELFF.

The chain links TRBV7-2 to TRBJ1-3, with D unresolved. V shed 1 base and J shed 11 bases, with 12 bases lying between them. Germline V gene data show CDR1 as SGHTA and CDR2 as FQGNSA. CDR3 length equals 13 residues. The CDR3 nucleotides read TGTGCCAGCAGCTTAGGGCCGTCGCTCGCCATATATTTT. It is translated as CASSLGPSLAIYF.

This chain's CDR3 is CSVGLGGSYNEQFF. CDR3 in DNA: TGCAGCGTTGGTCTGGGCGGTTCCTACAATGAGCAGTTCTTC. The chain is built from TRBV29-1 and TRBJ2-1; no firm D call. The CDR3 is 14 amino acids. Looked up from germline, CDR1 is SQVTM and CDR2 is ANQGSEA. Trimming pared 4 bases from V and 1 base from J, leaving 11 bases between.

The chain recombines TRBV9 with TRBJ1-1, with 9 bases identical to TRBD1. Germline values: CDR1 SGDLS, CDR2 YYNGEE. The V and J ends lost 3 bases and 1 base, in that order; junction bases with no gene match: 7. The CDR3 consists of 16 residues. CDR3 residues: CASSGRQGVGNTEAFF. In nucleotides, the CDR3 is TGTGCCAGCAGCGGTCGACAGGGGGTGGGGAACACTGAAGCTTTCTTT.

The chain is built from TRBV6-6 and TRBJ2-5, with 10 bases lining up with TRBD2. The CDR3 is 16 residues long. V was clipped by 4 bases and J by 3 bases; unmatched bases: 8. Germline CDR1 is MNHNY and CDR2 is SVGAGI (reference sequence). The DNA for the CDR3 is TGTGCCAGCAGTTGGGGAGGGAGCGGGGGGGAAGAGACCCAGTACTTC. It yields the protein CASSWGGSGGEETQYF.

The gene calls are TRBV12-3 or TRBV12-4 and TRBJ2-3; 7 bases match TRBD1. This CDR3 region has 15 residues. The V and J ends lost 2 bases and 14 bases, in that order; junction bases with no gene match: 16. The CDR3 here is CASSLRNTGVYEPYF. The CDR3 DNA reads TGTGCCAGCAGTTTACGGAATACAGGGGTTTATGAGCCGTATTTT.

The rearrangement links TRBV7-9 to TRBJ2-1; 13 nucleotides match TRBD2. The trim removed 3 bases at V and 8 bases at J, leaving 4 bases unmatched. Germline CDR1 SEHNR, CDR2 FQNEAQ (reference sequence). This CDR3 is 15 amino acids long. The CDR3 region is CASSFGLAGVDEQFF. In DNA form, the CDR3 reads TGTGCCAGCAGCTTCGGACTAGCGGGAGTCGATGAGCAGTTCTTC.

This clonotype was seen only once. The J gene is TRBJ2-1, the V gene TRBV29-1; 12 bases map to TRBD2. Germline CDR1 SQVTM, CDR2 ANQGSEA. With 6 bases clipped from V and 0 bases from J, the junction kept 9 bases outside the gene matches. The CDR3 contains 17 residues. Here the CDR3 reads CSVAGLAGPVSYNEQFF. CDR3 nucleotide sequence: TGCAGCGTCGCCGGACTAGCGGGACCCGTCTCCTACAATGAGCAGTTCTTC.

This clonotype was seen a few times. The chain recombines TRBV6-2 or TRBV6-3 with TRBJ2-7; no definite D call. Germline assignment: CDR1 MNHEY and CDR2 SVGEGT. The CDR3 is 16 amino acids. V was clipped by 7 bases and J by 3 bases, with 22 bases between them. CDR3 nucleotides: TGTGCCAGCAACGGCCTAGGAGCTTGGAGCTACTACGAGCAGTACTTC. It encodes CASNGLGAWSYYEQYF.

V usage is TRBV27 and J usage is TRBJ1-5; D is unresolved. CDR1 is MNHEY and CDR2 is SMNVEV in the germline V gene (reference sequence). This CDR3 has 14 residues. V was pared by 6 bases and J by 5 bases, with 14 bases between. CDR3: CASRSPGYDQPQHF. The CDR3 region has the DNA TGTGCCAGCAGAAGCCCTGGTTACGATCAGCCCCAGCATTTT.

The gene calls are TRBV11-2 and TRBJ1-6; D remains unclear. V lost 0 bases to trimming and J lost 8 bases, with 11 bases between them. Germline lookup yields CDR1 SGHAT and CDR2 FQNNGV. The CDR3 has 15 amino acids. In DNA form, the CDR3 reads TGTGCCAGCAGCTTAGAGGGCGTTGCCCATTCACCCCTCCACTTT. The encoded protein is CASSLEGVAHSPLHF.

The CDR3 region has the DNA TGTGCCAGCAGTCAAGCATCCTCTGGGGCCAACGTCCTGACTTTC. It is translated as CASSQASSGANVLTF. The chain recombines TRBV6-2 or TRBV6-3 with TRBJ2-6, with D uncertain. V gave up 5 bases and J gave up 0 bases, with 8 bases separating them. The CDR3 extends over 15 amino acids. CDR1 is MNHEY, CDR2 SVGEGT, per germline.

The chain has TRBV6-1 and TRBJ2-2; 7 bases fit TRBD1. The CDR3 length is 19 residues. Trimming cost V 6 bases and J 0 bases; bases outside gene matches: 16. Germline V gene sequence: CDR1 MNHNS, CDR2 SASEGT. The CDR3 region is CASRDFAVIDRANTGELFF. The CDR3 DNA reads as TGTGCCAGCAGAGATTTTGCCGTCATCGACAGGGCGAACACCGGGGAGCTGTTTTTT.

The chain is built from TRBV14 and TRBJ2-7, with 15 bases that match TRBD2. CDR3 length: 16 amino acids. Germline-derived CDR1 and CDR2 are SGHDN and FVKESK. V was clipped by 2 bases and J by 4 bases; unmatched bases: 3. The DNA of the CDR3 is TGTGCCAGCAGCCAAAATGGACTAGCGGGAGGGTACGAGCAGTACTTC. This sequence encodes CASSQNGLAGGYEQYF. The whole variable domain, filled in from reference TRBV14 and TRBJ2-7, reads EAGVTQFPSHSVIEKGQTVTLRCDPISGHDNLYWYRRVMGKEIKFLLHFVKESKQDESGMPNNRFLAERTGGTYSTLKVQPAELEDSGVYFCASSQNGLAGGYEQYFGPGTRLTVT.

The chain links TRBV30 to TRBJ2-1, with D possibly being TRBD1 (6 bases). Trimming removed 2 bases from V and 8 bases from J, with 7 bases in between. The CDR3 extends over 11 amino acids. Germline CDR1 and CDR2: GTSNPN and SVGIG (reference sequence). CDR3 in DNA: TGTGCCTGGAGTACAGGGTATGAGCAGTTCTTC. This sequence encodes CAWSTGYEQFF.

V usage is TRBV14 and J usage is TRBJ2-1, with no clear D. Trimming stripped 1 base from V and 2 bases from J, with 12 bases between. Germline V gene sequence: CDR1 SGHDN, CDR2 FVKESK. This CDR3 region has 16 residues. CDR3 in DNA: TGTGCCAGCAGCCAAGTCCAAGGGCGGCCCTACAATGAGCAGTTCTTC. This gives the protein CASSQVQGRPYNEQFF.

V is TRBV2 and J is TRBJ2-1; D is unclear. Trimming shortened V by 1 base and J by 9 bases, and 7 bases separated the two germline ends. Germline CDR1 reads SNHLY; CDR2 reads FYNNEI. The CDR3 contains 12 residues. CDR3 in amino acids: CASSEGPGEQFF. CDR3 bases: TGTGCCAGCAGTGAAGGTCCCGGTGAGCAGTTCTTC.